This T cell receptor (beta chain) was retrieved from a study of cytotoxic CD8 clonotypes in ibrutinib-treated CLL. The V end was cut by 3 bases, the J end by 0 bases, with 16 bases between. Germline V gene sequence: CDR1 SGDLS, CDR2 YYNGEE. The CDR3 extends over 17 amino acids. This clone has a single count. Sequencing used immunoSEQ multiplex PCR; TCRdb keeps in-frame clones, though not all of them. The sample holds about 140,000 clones, approximately 90% seen once. This TCR derives from a human donor with chronic lymphocytic leukemia. V and J are TRBV9 and TRBJ1-3; D remains ambiguous. Material: PBMCs, obtained after 12 months of ibrutinib treatment. Written as DNA, the CDR3 is TGTGCCAGCAGCGGGGAAAAAGGTACAGTCTCTGGAAACACCATATATTTT. Translating gives CASSGEKGTVSGNTIYF. Using reference TRBV9 and TRBJ1-3 for the parts outside the CDR3, the full variable domain is DSGVTQTPKHLITATGQRVTLRCSPRSGDLSVYWYQQSLDQGLQFLIQYYNGEERAKGNILERFSAQQFPDLHSELNLSSLELGDSALYFCASSGEKGTVSGNTIYFGEGSWLTVV.